One sample yielded the 29 T cell receptor beta chains listed below, sequenced in a study of CD8 T cells in Susac syndrome. The RNA input was roughly 0.45 to 1 ug, and it was reverse transcribed with random hexamers. Via MiXCR, TCRdb re-called the immunoSEQ multiplex PCR reads, giving one row per CDR3 protein. The sample has around 170,000 distinct CDR3 sequences; around 93% are singletons. Material for sequencing was CD8+ T cells from PBMCs. These receptors were collected from a human donor with Susac syndrome.

The V call is TRBV4-1, the J call TRBJ2-2; TRBD2 aligns across 7 bases. Per germline, CDR1 MGHRA and CDR2 YSYEKL. The CDR3 spans 15 residues. V lost 0 bases and J lost 6; bases outside the gene matches: 4. Here the CDR3 reads CASSQDRAGAGELFF. The CDR3 nucleotides are TGCGCCAGCAGCCAAGACCGGGCGGGAGCCGGGGAGCTGTTTTTT.

The chain recombines TRBV7-9 with TRBJ2-6; weak D call: TRBD1 (8 bases). There are 17 residues in the CDR3. Germline V gene sequence: CDR1 SEHNR, CDR2 FQNEAQ (reference sequence). Trimming removed 2 bases at V and 2 bases at J, with 13 bases between. The CDR3 region is CASSLTGGGAGANVLTF. As DNA, the CDR3 is TGTGCCAGCAGCTTAACAGGGGGAGGGGCTGGGGCCAACGTCCTGACTTTC.

The V gene is TRBV13, the J gene TRBJ2-3; 8 bases map to TRBD2. The germline V gene encodes CDR1 PRHDT and CDR2 FYEKMQ (reference sequence). The V gene end was trimmed by 6 bases and the J gene end by 4 bases; junction bases not matched to a gene: 6. The CDR3 runs 14 residues. This CDR3 reads CASRSIAGSDTQYF. DNA of the CDR3: TGTGCCAGCAGGTCGATAGCGGGGTCAGATACGCAGTATTTT.

This clonotype appeared a single time. The V gene is TRBV5-6, the J gene TRBJ2-7; possibly TRBD1 for D (6 bases). The CDR3 loop spans 15 amino acids. In germline, CDR1 is SGHDT, CDR2 YYEEEE. V was shortened by 4 bases and J by 2 bases, with 16 bases between the two germline ends. As DNA, the CDR3 is TGTGCCAGCAGCGGCGCCGGGACACCAACCTACGAGCAGTACTTC. As protein: CASSGAGTPTYEQYF.

CDR3 residues: CASSDGTSYNEQFF. The CDR3 region has the DNA TGTGCCAGCAGCGATGGGACATCCTACAATGAGCAGTTCTTC. The genes are TRBV9 and TRBJ2-1; D is possibly TRBD1 (6 bases). V shed 3 bases and J shed 1 base, with 8 bases lying between them. The germline gives CDR1 SGDLS, CDR2 YYNGEE. CDR3 length: 14 residues. The complete variable domain, with remaining parts taken from reference TRBV9 and TRBJ2-1, reads DSGVTQTPKHLITATGQRVTLRCSPRSGDLSVYWYQQSLDQGLQFLIQYYNGEERAKGNILERFSAQQFPDLHSELNLSSLELGDSALYFCASSDGTSYNEQFFGPGTRLTVL.

This chain uses TRBV5-6 with TRBJ2-3; D not resolved. Germline CDR1 is SGHDT and CDR2 is YYEEEE. This CDR3 comprises 15 residues. Trimming shortened V by 4 bases and J by 5 bases, and 17 bases separated the two germline ends. This CDR3 reads CASSQGAVGGDTQYF. In DNA form, the CDR3 reads TGTGCCAGCAGCCAAGGAGCTGTGGGTGGAGATACGCAGTATTTT.

The chain couples TRBV20-1 to TRBJ2-1, with 10 nucleotides matching TRBD2. This CDR3 spans 15 amino acids. Germline V gene data show CDR1 as DFQATT and CDR2 as SNEGSKA (reference sequence). Losses at the gene ends were 0 bases for V and 8 bases for J; bases not matched to a gene: 7. The CDR3, as DNA: TGCAGTGCTAGAGATACCGGGACTAGCGCGTATGAGCAGTTCTTC. Its translation: CSARDTGTSAYEQFF.

The rearrangement joins TRBV5-4 to TRBJ2-1; TRBD2 matches at 10 bases. V gave up 4 bases and J gave up 4 bases; unmatched junction bases: 8. This CDR3 is built from 16 residues. CDR1 is SGHNT and CDR2 is YYREEE in the germline V gene (reference sequence). CDR3 residues: CASSGTSGASYNEQFF. Here the CDR3 DNA reads TGTGCCAGCAGCGGAACTAGCGGGGCGAGTTACAATGAGCAGTTCTTC.

DNA for the CDR3: TGTGCCAGCAGCATTAAAGACAGGGGGCAGGCCGGCTACACCTTC. Protein product: CASSIKDRGQAGYTF. The J gene is TRBJ1-2, the V gene TRBV2; 10 bases map to TRBD1. This CDR3 comprises 15 residues. Germline values: CDR1 SNHLY, CDR2 FYNNEI. J was trimmed by 8 bases and V by 6 bases; bases with no gene match: 12.

This clonotype has ten or more counts. The chain employs TRBV19 and TRBJ2-6; D is undetermined. CDR3 length: 12 residues. Germline-derived CDR1 and CDR2 are LNHDA and SQIVND (reference sequence). V lost 9 bases and J 1 base, leaving 4 bases between the germline ends. In nucleotides, the CDR3 is TGTGCCAGCAGTTCTGGGGCCAACGTCCTGACTTTC. It is translated as CASSSGANVLTF.

The chain uses TRBV11-2 and TRBJ1-1, with TRBD1 as a possible D gene (5 bases). The CDR3 has 15 residues. Trimming took off 0 bases at V and 5 bases at J, with 13 bases between the two ends. Germline V gives CDR1 SGHAT, CDR2 FQNNGV. The CDR3 DNA sequence: TGTGCCAGCAGCTTAGATCCAGGGCAAGGAACTGAAGCTTTCTTT. Encoded protein: CASSLDPGQGTEAFF.

The chain has TRBV15 and TRBJ1-1, with D tentatively TRBD1 (6 bases). The germline V gene encodes CDR1 LNHNV and CDR2 YYDKDF (reference sequence). The CDR3 spans 18 residues. Trimming removed 0 bases at V and 2 bases at J, with 19 bases between. The CDR3 DNA is TGTGCCACCAGCAGAGAACCCAGGGGCGGGGAGAAAAACACTGAAGCTTTCTTT. It translates to CATSREPRGGEKNTEAFF.

This chain links TRBV18 with TRBJ2-1; D call uncertain. Germline lookup yields CDR1 KGHSH and CDR2 LQKENI. This CDR3 is built from 13 residues. With 2 bases removed from V and 4 bases from J, the gap between germline ends came to 6 bases. Here the CDR3 reads CASSPTRYNEQFF. The DNA for the CDR3 is TGTGCCAGCTCACCAACACGGTACAATGAGCAGTTCTTC.

Here the CDR3 reads CASSLRGDYEQYF. The DNA of the CDR3 is TGTGCCAGCAGTTTGAGGGGGGACTACGAGCAGTACTTC. The rearrangement joins TRBV27 to TRBJ2-7; D may be TRBD1 or TRBD2 (6 bases each). This CDR3 has 13 amino acids. V was cut by 3 bases and J by 3 bases, with 9 bases left in between. Per the germline V gene, CDR1 is MNHEY and CDR2 is SMNVEV (reference sequence).

The chain employs TRBV25-1 and TRBJ2-5; possible D gene TRBD1, 6 bases. Germline-derived CDR1 and CDR2 are MGHDK and SYGVNS. This CDR3 is 15 amino acids long. Trimming left V 1 base short and J 8 bases short, with 17 bases between. The CDR3 DNA follows: TGTGCCAGCAGTGAATTGGGGCCAGGGGCCGCCACCCAGTACTTC. Translated: CASSELGPGAATQYF.

The chain couples TRBV18 to TRBJ1-2; 10 bases are a match to TRBD1. The CDR3 length is 15 residues. J was trimmed by 0 bases and V by 3 bases; bases with no gene match: 1. Germline values: CDR1 KGHSH, CDR2 LQKENI. CDR3 nucleotide sequence: TGTGCCAGCTCACCCGGACAGGGGGCTAACTATGGCTACACCTTC. It encodes CASSPGQGANYGYTF.

Only a few counts were recorded for this clonotype. One end of the junction does not line up with germline, which may come from a read error. The chain uses TRBV5-1 and TRBJ2-7; tentatively, D is TRBD1 (6 bases). The germline V gene has CDR1 SGHRS and CDR2 YFSETQ. This CDR3 is built from 14 residues. The CDR3 loop is CASSLAGDPYEQYF. The CDR3 nucleotides read TGTGCCAGCAGCTTAGCAGGGGACCCCTACGAGCAGTACTTC.

This clonotype has just one count. The chain has TRBV19 and TRBJ2-3, with 8 bases lining up with TRBD1. The CDR3 is 14 amino acids. The V segment lost 6 bases and the J segment 4 bases; nucleotides outside the gene matches: 6. CDR1 is LNHDA, CDR2 SQIVND, per germline (reference sequence). DNA for the CDR3: TGTGCCAGTAGCTCAGGGGGCTCGGCAGATACGCAGTATTTT. Its protein product is CASSSGGSADTQYF.

This rearrangement joins TRBV9 to TRBJ2-1; D remains unclear. Germline V gene lookup returns CDR1 SGDLS and CDR2 YYNGEE. V lost 0 bases and J lost 10, with 14 bases in between. The CDR3 is 14 residues long. CDR3: CASSVEPSNGEQFF. The CDR3 DNA sequence: TGTGCCAGCAGCGTAGAACCTAGTAACGGCGAGCAGTTCTTC.

The V call is TRBV28, the J call TRBJ2-5, with TRBD2 identical over 11 bases. This CDR3 is built from 18 residues. V shed 4 bases, J shed 2 bases, and the junction held 12 bases outside the gene matches. Germline V gene sequence: CDR1 MDHEN, CDR2 SYDVKM. CDR3: CASSWPSNSGGDQETQYF. CDR3 coding DNA: TGTGCCAGCAGTTGGCCCTCCAATAGCGGGGGGGATCAAGAGACCCAGTACTTC.

This clonotype appeared a single time. Sequence at one end of the junction differs from germline and may be a read error. Here the CDR3 reads CASSRGLVGTGELFF. For the CDR3, the DNA is TGTGCTAGCAGCCGAGGACTAGTTGGCACCGGGGAGCTGTTTTTT. This chain links TRBV7-7 with TRBJ2-2; the match to TRBD2 covers 7 bases. Looked up from germline, CDR1 is SSHAT and CDR2 is FNYEAQ (reference sequence). This CDR3 has 15 amino acids.

This clonotype was recorded only once. This rearrangement joins TRBV4-1 to TRBJ2-7; 10 bases match TRBD2. This CDR3 region has 18 residues. The V gene's germline CDR1 is MGHRA and CDR2 YSYEKL. Losses at the gene ends were 3 bases for V and 1 base for J; bases not matched to a gene: 12. CDR3 in amino acids: CASSQQGPGTSVSYEQYF. DNA for the CDR3: TGCGCCAGCAGCCAGCAAGGTCCCGGGACTAGCGTTTCCTACGAGCAGTACTTC.

The V gene is TRBV5-1, the J gene TRBJ1-1; D gene ambiguous. This CDR3 comprises 14 residues. V was cut by 4 bases and J by 0 bases, with 10 bases left in between. The germline V gene has CDR1 SGHRS and CDR2 YFSETQ. DNA for the CDR3: TGCGCCAGCAGCCCTGGCCACCTGAACACTGAAGCTTTCTTT. Amino acid sequence: CASSPGHLNTEAFF.

The V and J genes are TRBV29-1 and TRBJ2-5; 9 bases are a match to TRBD1. The V segment lost 6 bases and the J segment 1 base; nucleotides outside the gene matches: 6. CDR3 size: 14 residues. Germline V gene lookup returns CDR1 SQVTM and CDR2 ANQGSEA. The CDR3 spells CSVIGQGSQETQYF. The CDR3 coding sequence is TGCAGCGTGATAGGACAGGGGAGCCAAGAGACCCAGTACTTC.

This chain joins TRBV11-2 and TRBJ1-2; D gene uncertain. The germline gives CDR1 SGHAT, CDR2 FQNNGV. The CDR3 is 15 residues long. V lost 2 bases and J 4 bases, leaving 14 bases between the germline ends. Here the CDR3 reads CASSLLAGTPYGYTF. In DNA form, the CDR3 reads TGTGCCAGCAGCTTACTGGCGGGAACACCCTATGGCTACACCTTC.

The gene calls are TRBV5-4 and TRBJ2-7; 7 bases match TRBD2. CDR3 length: 15 residues. From germline, CDR1 is SGHNT and CDR2 YYREEE (reference sequence). V was clipped by 3 bases and J by 0 bases; unmatched bases: 6. Written as DNA, the CDR3 is TGTGCCAGCAGCTCAAGCGGGAATGCCTCCTACGAGCAGTACTTC. It encodes CASSSSGNASYEQYF.

The rearrangement joins TRBV5-1 to TRBJ2-5; TRBD1 is a possible D gene (6 bases). Trimming removed 4 bases at V and 5 bases at J, with 12 bases between. The CDR3 totals 13 residues. The germline CDR1 and CDR2 sequences are SGHRS and YFSETQ. The CDR3 here is CASSKSGEETQYF. Written as DNA, the CDR3 is TGCGCCAGCAGCAAGTCAGGGGAGGAGACCCAGTACTTC. Using reference TRBV5-1 and TRBJ2-5 for the parts outside the CDR3, the full variable domain is KAGVTQTPRYLIKTRGQQVTLSCSPISGHRSVSWYQQTPGQGLQFLFEYFSETQRNKGNFPGRFSGRQFSNSRSEMNVSTLELGDSALYLCASSKSGEETQYFGPGTRLLVL.

This rearrangement joins TRBV13 to TRBJ2-4; 8 positions match TRBD1. The CDR3 runs 15 residues. CDR1 is PRHDT and CDR2 is FYEKMQ in the germline V gene (reference sequence). V lost 5 bases and J lost 0; bases outside the gene matches: 3. The CDR3 bases are TGTGCCAGCAGCGGACAGGGACTAGCCAAAAACATTCAGTACTTC. Translation: CASSGQGLAKNIQYF.

This chain joins TRBV7-9 and TRBJ1-1; 7 bases are shared with TRBD1. The CDR3 consists of 14 residues. Germline V lookup: CDR1 SEHNR, CDR2 FQNEAQ (reference sequence). The J segment lost 4 bases and the V segment lost 5 bases, leaving 7 bases of the junction unmatched. The CDR3 sequence is CASSPRQGLTEAFF. CDR3 nucleotides: TGTGCCAGCAGCCCGAGACAGGGACTCACTGAAGCTTTCTTT.